This T cell receptor beta chain was documented in a study of response to subunit inactivated influenza vaccine. Germline lookup yields CDR1 MNHNS and CDR2 SASEGT. This CDR3 spans 13 amino acids. With 6 bases removed from V and 9 bases from J, the gap between germline ends came to 12 bases. TCRdb ran MiXCR on the RT-PCR reads and lists one entry per CDR3 protein. The data show fewer than 700,000 distinct CDR3 sequences, roughly 13% seen once. This clonotype was detected only a few times. Antigen: not known. Findings and caveats of the study: Authors suggested seasonal influenza vaccinations each recruit few new T cells.

The clonotype comes from a man aged 45 to 65 who received an inactivated influenza vaccine. This chain connects TRBV6-1 to TRBJ1-6; a weak D match, TRBD1 (5 bases). The source material was PBMCs from blood, sampled about 40 days after vaccination. CDR3 protein: CASRSGIGSPLHF. The CDR3 coding sequence is TGTGCCAGCAGGTCAGGGATCGGTTCACCCCTCCACTTT.